One sample yielded the 21 T cell receptor beta chains listed below, sequenced in a study of blood T cells in healthy people across ages. Alongside a J-beta primer mix, a sample-barcoded 5' primer served in a second PCR lasting roughly 7 to 11 cycles. A single record per CDR3 protein comes from TCRdb applying MiXCR to the 5' RACE reads. The top ten clones hold 20% to 25% of a sample with under 750,000 distinct CDR3 sequences, more than 45% of them seen once. The source material was blood. These receptors were taken from a man aged 80 or over in good health.

This clonotype was counted between two and nine times. V usage is TRBV7-9 and J usage is TRBJ1-1; weak D call: TRBD1 (5 bases). Germline V lookup: CDR1 SEHNR, CDR2 FQNEAQ (reference sequence). This CDR3 spans 15 amino acids. The V gene lost 3 bases and the J gene lost 6 bases, with 17 bases spanning the gap. In DNA form, the CDR3 reads TGTGCCAGCAGCTTGAGGCAGGGATCAGAGGCTGAAGCTTTCTTT. The encoded protein is CASSLRQGSEAEAFF.

The chain has TRBV5-5 and TRBJ2-7; TRBD1 is a possible D gene (6 bases). V lost 4 bases and J 0 bases, leaving 14 bases between the germline ends. This CDR3 has 15 amino acids. Germline CDR1 and CDR2: SGHKS and YYEKEE (reference sequence). CDR3 residues: CASSRQDTNSYEQYF. The DNA for the CDR3 is TGTGCCAGCAGCCGACAGGACACAAACTCCTACGAGCAGTACTTC.

There are many counts of this clonotype. The CDR3 nucleotides read TGTGCCAGCAACCGGGACAGGGGTAACTTTGAGCAGTTCTTC. This sequence encodes CASNRDRGNFEQFF. This sequence joins TRBV2 and TRBJ2-1; 10 bases are shared with TRBD1. Looked up from germline, CDR1 is SNHLY and CDR2 is FYNNEI. This CDR3 has 14 amino acids. V shed 7 bases, J shed 9 bases, and the junction held 9 bases outside the gene matches.

The chain uses TRBV18 and TRBJ2-7; a possible D gene is TRBD2 (6 bases). V lost 3 bases and J 3 bases, leaving 15 bases between the germline ends. Germline assignment: CDR1 KGHSH and CDR2 LQKENI. The CDR3 length is 15 residues. The DNA for the CDR3 is TGTGCCAGCTCACCGATCGGAGGGCTCCTCTACGAGCAGTACTTC. Translation: CASSPIGGLLYEQYF.

The V and J genes are TRBV28 and TRBJ1-5, with 7 bases lining up with TRBD1. Germline V gene sequence: CDR1 MDHEN, CDR2 SYDVKM. CDR3 length equals 14 residues. V was clipped by 7 bases and J by 3 bases; unmatched bases: 6. In DNA form, the CDR3 reads TGTGCCAGCACCTTTGGGACAGCCAATCAGCCCCAGCATTTT. It specifies CASTFGTANQPQHF.

This clonotype was picked up a small number of times. DNA for the CDR3: TGTGCCAGCAGTCGAGGGACCGGTCTTGGGTCCTACAATGAGCAGTTCTTC. Translating gives CASSRGTGLGSYNEQFF. V gene TRBV7-2 combines with J gene TRBJ2-1, with D perhaps assigned TRBD1 or TRBD2 (5 bases each). The germline V gene encodes CDR1 SGHTA and CDR2 FQGNSA. This CDR3 has 17 amino acids. V lost 6 bases and J lost 1, with 19 bases in between.

The V gene is TRBV12-3 or TRBV12-4, the J gene TRBJ1-1, with 11 bases aligning to TRBD1. The V gene end was trimmed by 7 bases and the J gene end by 11 bases; junction bases not matched to a gene: 15. The CDR3 length is 15 residues. As DNA, the CDR3 is TGTGCCAGCATTTTCGGACAGGGGGCGCGTGCAGGGGCTTTCTTT. This translates into CASIFGQGARAGAFF.

About this clonotype itself: The junction does not match germline at one end; this may be a read error. The rearrangement joins TRBV14 to TRBJ2-1; D is unresolved. The CDR3 totals 16 residues. Per germline, CDR1 SGHDN and CDR2 FVKESK. CDR3 in amino acids: CASSQLQARLNNERFF. The CDR3 DNA reads as TGTGCCAGCAGCCAGCTTCAGGCGCGGCTCAACAATGAGCGGTTCTTC.

The J gene is TRBJ2-1, the V gene TRBV9, with 10 bases fitting TRBD2. J was trimmed by 10 bases and V by 3 bases; bases with no gene match: 10. Germline V gene sequence: CDR1 SGDLS, CDR2 YYNGEE. The CDR3 is 15 residues long. DNA of the CDR3: TGTGCCAGCAGCGCTAGCGGGAGATTGGAGAGCGAGCAGTTCTTC. It encodes CASSASGRLESEQFF.

This clonotype was detected a few times. This chain uses TRBV3-1 with TRBJ2-1; D unresolved. The CDR3 consists of 11 residues. Germline V gene sequence: CDR1 LGHDT, CDR2 YNNKEL (reference sequence). Trimming removed 4 bases from V and 10 bases from J, with 8 bases in between. CDR3 DNA: TGTGCCAGCAGCCGCACGGAGGAGCAGTTCTTC. Translation: CASSRTEEQFF.

This clonotype has a handful of counts. The chain employs TRBV7-8 and TRBJ2-1, with D tentatively TRBD2 (5 bases). The V gene's germline CDR1 is SGHVS and CDR2 FQNEAQ. Trimming shortened V by 0 bases and J by 6 bases, and 12 bases separated the two germline ends. The CDR3 has 15 residues. CDR3 bases: TGTGCCAGCAGCTTAGCGGGAGAGGCGGCCAATGAGCAGTTCTTC. Amino acid sequence: CASSLAGEAANEQFF.

In DNA, the CDR3 is TGTGCCAGCTCAGCCGCCGGCACAGAGAGGCACGAGCAGTACTTC. Amino acids: CASSAAGTERHEQYF. The rearrangement uses TRBV18 and TRBJ2-1; D unresolved. TRBJ2-7 matches the DNA end more closely, so the J call is doubtful. Germline assignment: CDR1 KGHSH and CDR2 LQKENI. CDR3 length: 15 amino acids.

Comment on this clonotype: This may arise from a read error, as a much more abundant clone is one base away. The chain carries TRBV18 and TRBJ2-1; D tentatively reads TRBD1 or TRBD2 (5 bases each). The CDR3 consists of 13 residues. Germline lookup yields CDR1 KGHSH and CDR2 LQKENI. The CDR3 region has the DNA TGTGCCAGCGCACCTGGGACCAACAATGAGCAGTTCTTC. This gives the protein CASAPGTNNEQFF.

The genes are TRBV3-1 and TRBJ2-3, with a tentative D call TRBD2 (6 bases). Germline V CDR1 and CDR2: LGHDT, YNNKEL (reference sequence). The CDR3 sequence is 11 residues long. V lost 5 bases to trimming and J lost 11 bases, with 11 bases between them. The CDR3 sequence is CASSYSGLQYF. CDR3 nucleotides: TGTGCCAGCAGCTATTCGGGACTGCAGTATTTT.

This clonotype was recorded a few times. The chain has TRBV27 and TRBJ2-1, with D maybe TRBD2 (6 bases). The length of the CDR3 is 14 residues. Trimming took 1 base from V and 14 from J, leaving 18 bases between them. Germline assignment: CDR1 MNHEY and CDR2 SMNVEV (reference sequence). The CDR3 here is CASSLLARRAQKFF. CDR3 DNA: TGTGCCAGCAGTTTATTGGCCCGGAGGGCGCAAAAGTTCTTC.

This clonotype was seen a few times. The chain has TRBV5-1 and TRBJ2-3, with TRBD2 identical over 9 bases. V was clipped by 3 bases and J by 2 bases; unmatched bases: 7. This CDR3 is 16 amino acids long. Germline V gene data show CDR1 as SGHRS and CDR2 as YFSETQ. CDR3 region: CASSSVTSGHTDTQYF. CDR3 bases: TGCGCCAGCAGCTCCGTGACTAGCGGACACACAGATACGCAGTATTTT.

This chain joins TRBV12-3 or TRBV12-4 and TRBJ2-1, with TRBD1 matching 10 bases. V shed 5 bases, J shed 10 bases, and the junction held 11 bases outside the gene matches. The CDR3 spans 15 residues. CDR3 in amino acids: CASSPRGQGLREQFF. CDR3 nucleotide sequence: TGTGCCAGCAGTCCCAGGGGACAGGGGTTGAGGGAGCAGTTCTTC.

This rearrangement joins TRBV20-1 to TRBJ2-2; no clear D gene. The CDR3 is 15 amino acids. Looked up from germline, CDR1 is DFQATT and CDR2 is SNEGSKA (reference sequence). V lost 0 bases and J 1 base, leaving 9 bases between the germline ends. In nucleotides, the CDR3 is TGCAGTGCTAGAGAAGTGGCAGGGAACACCGGGGAGCTGTTTTTT. It yields the protein CSAREVAGNTGELFF.

This chain joins TRBV6-5 and TRBJ1-1; no definite D call. The germline gives CDR1 MNHEY, CDR2 SVGAGI. This CDR3 is built from 13 residues. V was clipped by 6 bases and J by 0 bases, with 8 bases between them. This CDR3 reads CASSRPMNTEAFF. In nucleotides, the CDR3 is TGTGCCAGCAGCAGACCTATGAACACTGAAGCTTTCTTT.

A single count supports this clonotype. The genes are TRBV6-2 or TRBV6-3 and TRBJ2-5, with D perhaps given as TRBD1 or TRBD2 (5 bases each). Germline V CDR1 and CDR2: MNHEY, SVGEGT. Trimming stripped 5 bases from V and 1 base from J, with 11 bases between. The CDR3 contains 14 residues. CDR3 in DNA: TGTGCCAGCAGTCGGGACCGACCCCAAGAGACCCAGTACTTC. This translates into CASSRDRPQETQYF.

The J gene is TRBJ2-3, the V gene TRBV20-1, with D unresolved. Looked up from germline, CDR1 is DFQATT and CDR2 is SNEGSKA (reference sequence). The CDR3 is 14 amino acids. The V end lost 7 bases, the J end lost 1 base, and 15 bases lay between the germline ends. For the CDR3, the DNA is TGCAGTGTCCCACCGGCGGCCGGCACAGATACGCAGTATTTT. Translation: CSVPPAAGTDTQYF.